These 28 T cell receptor beta chains were sequenced from one sample in a study of CD8+ T cells in alopecia areata. Extraction and reverse transcription of RNA yielded cDNA as the sequencing template. Sequencing used immunoSEQ multiplex PCR; TCRdb keeps in-frame clones, though not all of them. The sample has some 30,000 clones, about three quarters seen once. Material for sequencing was NKG2D-low CD8+ T cells sorted from blood. All receptors derive from a human donor with alopecia areata.

This clone came up once. The genes are TRBV6-4 and TRBJ2-7; 11 bases align to TRBD2. The junction had 2 bases not matched to a gene; V was cut back by 4 bases and J by 0 bases. The V gene's germline CDR1 is MRHNA and CDR2 SNTAGT. The CDR3 contains 15 residues. CDR3 sequence (DNA): TGTGCCAGCAGTGCGACTAGCGGGAACTCCTACGAGCAGTACTTC. It encodes CASSATSGNSYEQYF.

The chain combines TRBV9 with TRBJ2-1, with a tentative D call TRBD2 (7 bases). Germline CDR1 SGDLS, CDR2 YYNGEE. The CDR3 is made up of 16 amino acids. V was shortened by 2 bases and J by 8 bases, with 20 bases between the two germline ends. Here the CDR3 reads CASSVGWRGPIDEQFF. CDR3 bases: TGTGCCAGCAGCGTCGGGTGGCGGGGGCCGATAGATGAGCAGTTCTTC.

This clone has only a few counts. The chain couples TRBV23-1 to TRBJ2-7; 13 bases are shared with TRBD2. TRBV23-1 is noted as an ORF with a role that remains uncertain. The CDR3 spans 16 residues. V was clipped by 2 bases and J by 2 bases; unmatched bases: 3. The CDR3 DNA reads as TGCGCCAGCAGTCAAACTAGCGGGGGGGCCGCCTACGAGCAGTACTTC. Its translation: CASSQTSGGAAYEQYF.

The CDR3 DNA reads as TGTGCCAGCAGTTTATTGGGGACAGGGAGAGCTTTCTTT. This encodes CASSLLGTGRAFF. This chain uses TRBV27 with TRBJ1-1; TRBD1 matches 9 bases. The CDR3 has 13 residues. The J segment lost 10 bases and the V segment lost 1 base, leaving 4 bases of the junction unmatched. Germline V lookup: CDR1 MNHEY, CDR2 SMNVEV (reference sequence).

This clone is a singleton in its sample. The chain links TRBV29-1 to TRBJ2-1; perhaps D is TRBD1 or TRBD2 (5 bases each). This CDR3 is built from 11 residues. The V gene's germline CDR1 is SQVTM and CDR2 ANQGSEA. V lost 7 bases and J 5 bases, leaving 9 bases between the germline ends. The CDR3 DNA follows: TGCAGCGGCAGGGAGAACAATGAGCAGTTCTTC. This translates into CSGRENNEQFF.

By proportion, this clone is medium-sized. DNA for the CDR3: TGCGCCAGCAGCCTCCGGGACAGGGAAGCCGGGGAGCTGTTTTTT. Translated, it gives CASSLRDREAGELFF. The V gene is TRBV4-3, the J gene TRBJ2-2, with TRBD1 identical over 9 bases. J lost 6 bases, V lost 4 bases, and 6 bases had no gene match. Germline V gene sequence: CDR1 LGHNA, CDR2 YSLEER. CDR3 length: 15 residues.

The chain recombines TRBV16 with TRBJ2-4; no definite D call. The V gene lost 0 bases and the J gene lost 8 bases, with 2 bases spanning the gap. This CDR3 is built from 11 residues. Germline assignment: CDR1 KGHSY and CDR2 FQNENV. The CDR3 spells CASSQSYIQYF. DNA of the CDR3: TGTGCCAGCAGCCAATCATACATTCAGTACTTC.

The chain combines TRBV7-9 with TRBJ2-7; D remains ambiguous. The ends were cut back, 5 bases at V and 0 bases at J, with 8 bases in the middle. The germline V gene has CDR1 SEHNR and CDR2 FQNEAQ (reference sequence). The CDR3 is 13 amino acids. CDR3: CASSTQSSYEQYF. The CDR3 DNA is TGTGCCAGCAGCACGCAGAGCTCCTACGAGCAGTACTTC.

This chain uses TRBV29-1 with TRBJ1-1, with D maybe TRBD1 (6 bases). V lost 6 bases and J lost 2, with 10 bases in between. The V gene's germline CDR1 is SQVTM and CDR2 ANQGSEA. CDR3 length equals 12 residues. CDR3 loop: CSVGASNTEAFF. The DNA of the CDR3 is TGCAGCGTGGGGGCCAGTAACACTGAAGCTTTCTTT.

This clone has only one observation. The chain links TRBV30 to TRBJ2-2; D unclear. The germline CDR1 and CDR2 sequences are GTSNPN and SVGIG (reference sequence). This CDR3 has 15 amino acids. The V end was cut by 0 bases, the J end by 6 bases, with 14 bases between. The CDR3 DNA reads TGTGCCTGGAGTGTACAATCCGGGTATCCCGGGGAGCTGTTTTTT. Residues: CAWSVQSGYPGELFF.

The rearrangement joins TRBV27 to TRBJ2-1; no reliable D call. The CDR3 has 11 residues. Germline V gene data show CDR1 as MNHEY and CDR2 as SMNVEV (reference sequence). With 5 bases removed from V and 9 bases from J, the gap between germline ends came to 8 bases. CDR3 in amino acids: CASSMKGEQFF. DNA for the CDR3: TGTGCCAGCAGTATGAAGGGTGAGCAGTTCTTC.

The V gene is TRBV12-2, the J gene TRBJ2-7; the table gives TRBD2 as D, unverified against the DNA. TRBV12-2 represents a pseudogene. The CDR3 runs 14 residues. CDR3 sequence reads: CASRQTSGAYEQYF. The DNA for the CDR3 is TGTGCAAGTCGTCAAACTAGCGGAGCTTACGAGCAGTACTTC.

The chain has TRBV7-3 and TRBJ1-2, with D unclear. This CDR3 is built from 14 residues. The V and J ends lost 5 bases and 4 bases respectively, with 14 bases between them. The germline V gene has CDR1 SGHTA and CDR2 FQGTGA. The CDR3 DNA follows: TGTGCCAGCAGCCTACCTCATGCAGCCTATGGCTACACCTTC. As protein: CASSLPHAAYGYTF.

V gene TRBV19 combines with J gene TRBJ2-7; the D gene is possibly TRBD1 (5 bases). CDR3 length equals 13 residues. V was shortened by 4 bases and J by 6 bases, with 13 bases between the two germline ends. Germline V CDR1 and CDR2: LNHDA, SQIVND (reference sequence). CDR3 loop: CASSSQGSAEQYF. Written as DNA, the CDR3 is TGTGCCAGTAGTAGCCAGGGTTCCGCCGAGCAGTACTTC.

The J gene is TRBJ1-2, the V gene TRBV27; D is possibly TRBD1 (5 bases). Germline CDR1 reads MNHEY; CDR2 reads SMNVEV (reference sequence). V was shortened by 2 bases and J by 3 bases, with 7 bases between the two germline ends. This CDR3 has 13 amino acids. This CDR3 reads CASSLAGHYGYTF. CDR3 in DNA: TGTGCCAGCAGTTTAGCGGGACACTATGGCTACACCTTC.

This clone was observed once. The J gene is TRBJ2-1, the V gene TRBV29-1; the D is unclear. The CDR3 length is 13 residues. Germline assignment: CDR1 SQVTM and CDR2 ANQGSEA. V was cut by 4 bases and J by 5 bases, with 12 bases left in between. In DNA, the CDR3 is TGCAGCGTTGTGACATCGACGGACAATGAGCAGTTCTTC. This encodes CSVVTSTDNEQFF.

This clone occurred a few times. The rearrangement links TRBV23-1 to TRBJ2-1; the D gene is possibly TRBD2 (6 bases). TRBV23-1 is marked as an open reading frame, function uncertain. V lost 4 bases and J 9 bases, leaving 28 bases between the germline ends. The CDR3 contains 18 residues. The CDR3 here is CASSPRFARDVGTREQFF. CDR3 coding DNA: TGCGCCAGCAGTCCGAGGTTTGCCCGGGACGTTGGGACTCGTGAGCAGTTCTTC.

This clone was picked up one time. This rearrangement joins TRBV27 to TRBJ2-7; 9 nucleotides match TRBD1. This CDR3 spans 13 amino acids. Germline V gene lookup returns CDR1 MNHEY and CDR2 SMNVEV (reference sequence). V dropped 10 bases and J dropped 0; count of bases not matched to a gene: 4. The CDR3 protein is CATRDRASYEQYV. The CDR3 DNA reads TGTGCCACCCGGGACAGGGCCTCCTACGAGCAGTACGTC.

Only a few counts were recorded for this clone. The chain recombines TRBV6-4 with TRBJ2-1; 8 bases are a match to TRBD2. This CDR3 region has 15 residues. The ends lost 3 bases at V and 10 bases at J; junction bases unmatched: 11. Per the germline V gene, CDR1 is MRHNA and CDR2 is SNTAGT. The CDR3 is CASSEGGREVEEQFF. CDR3 DNA sequence: TGTGCCAGCAGTGAAGGCGGGCGGGAGGTTGAGGAGCAGTTCTTC.

The rearrangement links TRBV4-2 to TRBJ2-1, with a weak D call TRBD2 (6 bases). Per germline, CDR1 LGHNA and CDR2 YNFKEQ. This CDR3 comprises 15 residues. V was clipped by 4 bases and J by 4 bases, with 14 bases between them. The CDR3 reads CASSLHEEGYNEQFF. Written as DNA, the CDR3 is TGTGCCAGCAGCCTCCACGAGGAGGGATACAATGAGCAGTTCTTC.

By sample fraction, this clone is medium-sized (0.01 to 0.1%). The chain has TRBV7-9 and TRBJ2-7, with 10 nucleotides matching TRBD1. This CDR3 comprises 17 residues. V shed 5 bases and J 4 bases; nucleotides not matched to a gene: 14. Per the germline V gene, CDR1 is SEHNR and CDR2 is FQNEAQ (reference sequence). CDR3 nucleotides: TGTGCCAGCAGCCCAATCCCCGGACAGGGGGAGAATTACGAGCAGTACTTC. Its protein product is CASSPIPGQGENYEQYF.

V usage is TRBV2 and J usage is TRBJ2-3; TRBD2 matches 10 bases. Per the germline V gene, CDR1 is SNHLY and CDR2 is FYNNEI. The CDR3 spans 17 residues. J gave up 2 bases and V 2 bases, and 7 bases lay outside the gene matches. In nucleotides, the CDR3 is TGTGCCAGCAGTGAAATGACAGGACTAGCGGTCACAGATACGCAGTATTTT. This codes for CASSEMTGLAVTDTQYF.

This sequence joins TRBV6-1 and TRBJ2-7; D gene uncertain. Germline V gene sequence: CDR1 MNHNS, CDR2 SASEGT. The CDR3 loop spans 11 amino acids. Trimming left V 2 bases short and J 7 bases short, with 6 bases between. In DNA, the CDR3 is TGTGCCAGCAGTGAACTTGGGGAGCAGTACTTC. Residues: CASSELGEQYF.

The rearrangement uses TRBV29-1 and TRBJ2-3; 14 nucleotides match TRBD2. The CDR3 runs 14 residues. Germline V gives CDR1 SQVTM, CDR2 ANQGSEA. V shed 8 bases, J shed 2 bases, and the junction held 3 bases outside the gene matches. CDR3 DNA: TGCAGCTTGGGACTAGCGGGGGCCACAGATACGCAGTATTTT. This gives the protein CSLGLAGATDTQYF.

The V and J genes are TRBV28 and TRBJ2-7; no reliable D call. The germline gives CDR1 MDHEN, CDR2 SYDVKM. The CDR3 sequence is 15 residues long. The V end lost 3 bases, the J end lost 0 bases, and 12 bases lay between the germline ends. CDR3 protein: CASSFRLRTSYEQYF. The CDR3 DNA is TGTGCCAGCAGTTTTAGATTGCGGACCTCCTACGAGCAGTACTTC.

This clone was counted between two and nine times. The gene calls are TRBV23-1 and TRBJ2-1; the D is unclear. TRBV23-1 is an ORF; its function is uncertain. Deletions cut 4 bases from V and 5 bases from J, with 15 bases between. CDR3 length equals 15 residues. The CDR3 DNA sequence: TGCGCCAGCAGTCGTCTCCTTTCCAAGAACAATGAGCAGTTCTTC. Residues: CASSRLLSKNNEQFF.

The chain uses TRBV4-2 and TRBJ2-2, with D perhaps matching TRBD1 (6 bases). The CDR3 has 15 residues. Trimming stripped 5 bases from V and 7 bases from J, with 17 bases between. Germline V gene data show CDR1 as LGHNA and CDR2 as YNFKEQ. CDR3: CASSEVGARSGELFF. Here the CDR3 DNA reads TGTGCCAGCAGCGAAGTGGGGGCGCGGAGCGGGGAGCTGTTTTTT.

The genes are TRBV29-1 and TRBJ2-7; TRBD1 matches at 11 bases. Losses at the gene ends were 5 bases for V and 4 bases for J; bases not matched to a gene: 4. This CDR3 comprises 13 residues. Germline V CDR1 and CDR2: SQVTM, ANQGSEA. This CDR3 reads CSVPGQGVYEQYF. The CDR3, as DNA: TGCAGCGTTCCGGGACAGGGGGTATACGAGCAGTACTTC.